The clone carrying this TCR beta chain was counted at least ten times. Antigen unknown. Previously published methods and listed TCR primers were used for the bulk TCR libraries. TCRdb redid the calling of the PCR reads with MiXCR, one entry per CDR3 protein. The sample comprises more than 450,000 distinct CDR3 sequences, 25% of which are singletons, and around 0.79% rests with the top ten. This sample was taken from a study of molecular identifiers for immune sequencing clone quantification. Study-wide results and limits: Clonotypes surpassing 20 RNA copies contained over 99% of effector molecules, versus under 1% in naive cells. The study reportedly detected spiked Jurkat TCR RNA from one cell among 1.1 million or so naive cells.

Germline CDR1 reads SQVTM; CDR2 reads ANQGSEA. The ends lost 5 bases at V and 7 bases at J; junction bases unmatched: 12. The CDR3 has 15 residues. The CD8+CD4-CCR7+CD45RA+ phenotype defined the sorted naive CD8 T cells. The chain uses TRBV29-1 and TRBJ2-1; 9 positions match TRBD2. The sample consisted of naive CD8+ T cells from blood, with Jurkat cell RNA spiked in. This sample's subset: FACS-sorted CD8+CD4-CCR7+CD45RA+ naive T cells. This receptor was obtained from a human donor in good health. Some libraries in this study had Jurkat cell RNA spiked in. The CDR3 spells CSVHGGRAFDNEQFF. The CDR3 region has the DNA TGCAGCGTTCACGGCGGGAGGGCCTTCGATAATGAGCAGTTCTTC.